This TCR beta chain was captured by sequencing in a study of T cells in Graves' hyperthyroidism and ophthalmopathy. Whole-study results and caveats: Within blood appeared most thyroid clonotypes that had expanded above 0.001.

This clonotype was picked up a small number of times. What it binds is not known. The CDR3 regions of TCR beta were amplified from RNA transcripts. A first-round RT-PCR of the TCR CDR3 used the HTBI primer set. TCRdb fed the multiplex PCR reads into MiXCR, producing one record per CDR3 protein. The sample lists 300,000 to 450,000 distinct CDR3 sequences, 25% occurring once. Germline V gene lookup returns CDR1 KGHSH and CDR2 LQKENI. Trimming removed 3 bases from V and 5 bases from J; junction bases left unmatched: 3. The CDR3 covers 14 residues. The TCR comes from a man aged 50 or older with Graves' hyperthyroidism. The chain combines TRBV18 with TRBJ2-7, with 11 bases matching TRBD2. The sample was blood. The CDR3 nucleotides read TGTGCCAGCTCACCTACTAGCGGGAGTAACGAGCAGTACTTC. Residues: CASSPTSGSNEQYF.